The 2 T cell receptor beta chains below were found in one sample sequenced in a study of OX40 agonist ivuxolimab in advanced cancers. Generated by immunoSEQ multiplex PCR, the TCRdb table keeps only in-frame clones and is missing some. The sample yields around 44,000 clones, 80% seen once. Sequencing was performed on CD4+ or CD8+ T cells sorted from blood, taken in a trial of the OX40 agonist ivuxolimab. Receptors originate from an adult with an advanced solid tumor such as melanoma, head and neck, liver or kidney cancer.

The V and J genes are TRBV9 and TRBJ2-3, with TRBD2 identical over 8 bases. After removal of 1 base from V and 6 bases from J, the junction contained 16 bases not matched to a gene. From germline, CDR1 is SGDLS and CDR2 YYNGEE. The CDR3 is 18 residues long. CDR3 sequence (DNA): TGTGCCAGCAGCGTATCCCCAAAACTAGCGGCCCCCCTCGATACGCAGTATTTT. Residues: CASSVSPKLAAPLDTQYF.

This clone ranks as medium-sized. The V and J genes are TRBV28 and TRBJ1-2; D uncertain. The CDR3 length is 12 residues. V lost 1 base to trimming and J lost 8 bases, with 8 bases between them. In germline, CDR1 is MDHEN, CDR2 SYDVKM. DNA of the CDR3: TGTGCCAGCAGTTTATCCTCTTTAGGCTACACCTTC. Its translation is CASSLSSLGYTF.